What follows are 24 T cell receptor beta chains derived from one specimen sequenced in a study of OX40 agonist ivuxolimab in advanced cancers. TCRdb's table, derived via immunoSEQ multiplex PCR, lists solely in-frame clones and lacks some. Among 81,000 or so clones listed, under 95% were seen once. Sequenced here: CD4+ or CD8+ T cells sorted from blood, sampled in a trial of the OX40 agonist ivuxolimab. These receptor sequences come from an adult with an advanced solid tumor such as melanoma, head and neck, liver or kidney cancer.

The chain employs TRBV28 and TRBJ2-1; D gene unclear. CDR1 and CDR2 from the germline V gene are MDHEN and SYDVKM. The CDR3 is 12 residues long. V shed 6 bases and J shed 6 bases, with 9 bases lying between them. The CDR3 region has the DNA TGTGCCAGCAGCCCGGGTGGCAATGAGCAGTTCTTC. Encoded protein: CASSPGGNEQFF.

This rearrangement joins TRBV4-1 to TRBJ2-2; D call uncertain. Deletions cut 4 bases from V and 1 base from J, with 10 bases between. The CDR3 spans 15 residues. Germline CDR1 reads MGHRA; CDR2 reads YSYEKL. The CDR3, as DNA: TGCGCCAGCAGCCGCCGGGCCAAGAACACCGGGGAGCTGTTTTTT. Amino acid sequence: CASSRRAKNTGELFF.

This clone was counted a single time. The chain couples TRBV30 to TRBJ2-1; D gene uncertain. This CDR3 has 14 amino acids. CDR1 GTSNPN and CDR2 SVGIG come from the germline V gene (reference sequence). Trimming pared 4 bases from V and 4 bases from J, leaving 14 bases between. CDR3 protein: CAWNWRGPYNEQFF. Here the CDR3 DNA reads TGTGCCTGGAATTGGCGCGGTCCTTACAATGAGCAGTTCTTC. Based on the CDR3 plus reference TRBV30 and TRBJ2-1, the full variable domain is SQTIHQWPATLVQPVGSPLSLECTVEGTSNPNLYWYRQAAGRGLQLLFYSVGIGQISSEVPQNLSASRPQDRQFILSSKKLLLSDSGFYLCAWNWRGPYNEQFFGPGTRLTVL.

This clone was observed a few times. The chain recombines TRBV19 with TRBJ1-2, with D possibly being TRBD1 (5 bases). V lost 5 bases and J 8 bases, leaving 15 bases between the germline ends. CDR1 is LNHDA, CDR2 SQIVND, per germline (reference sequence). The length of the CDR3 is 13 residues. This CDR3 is CASSRQKYDGYTF. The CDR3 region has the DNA TGTGCCAGTAGTCGACAGAAGTATGACGGCTACACCTTC.

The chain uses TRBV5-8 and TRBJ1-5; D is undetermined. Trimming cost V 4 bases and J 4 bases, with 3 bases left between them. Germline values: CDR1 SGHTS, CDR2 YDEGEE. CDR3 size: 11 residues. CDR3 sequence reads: CASSQNQPQHF. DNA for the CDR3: TGTGCCAGCAGCCAAAATCAGCCCCAGCATTTT.

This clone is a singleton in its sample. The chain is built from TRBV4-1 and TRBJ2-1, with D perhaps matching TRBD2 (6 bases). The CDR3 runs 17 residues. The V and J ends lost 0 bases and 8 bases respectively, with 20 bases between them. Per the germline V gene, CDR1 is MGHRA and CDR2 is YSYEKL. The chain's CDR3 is CASSQDPLRLATYEQFF. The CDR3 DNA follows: TGCGCCAGCAGCCAAGATCCCTTGCGTCTAGCGACTTATGAGCAGTTCTTC.

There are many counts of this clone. The CDR3 loop reads CAWSGVIQYF. Here the CDR3 DNA reads TGTGCCTGGTCCGGGGTTATTCAGTACTTC. This sequence joins TRBV30 and TRBJ2-4; possibly TRBD2 for D (5 bases). CDR1 is GTSNPN, CDR2 SVGIG, per germline (reference sequence). Trimming stripped 5 bases from V and 10 bases from J, with 9 bases between. This CDR3 contains 10 residues.

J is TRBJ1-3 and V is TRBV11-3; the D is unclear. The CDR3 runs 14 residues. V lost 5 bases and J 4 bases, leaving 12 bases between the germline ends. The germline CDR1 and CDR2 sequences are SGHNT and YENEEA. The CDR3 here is CASSPSGYGNTIYF. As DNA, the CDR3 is TGTGCCAGCAGCCCCTCGGGATACGGAAACACCATATATTTT.

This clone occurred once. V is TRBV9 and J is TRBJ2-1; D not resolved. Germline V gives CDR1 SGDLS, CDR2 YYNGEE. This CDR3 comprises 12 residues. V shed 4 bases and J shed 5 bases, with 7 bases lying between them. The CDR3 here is CASSLGNNEQFF. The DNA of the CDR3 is TGTGCCAGCAGCTTAGGGAACAATGAGCAGTTCTTC.

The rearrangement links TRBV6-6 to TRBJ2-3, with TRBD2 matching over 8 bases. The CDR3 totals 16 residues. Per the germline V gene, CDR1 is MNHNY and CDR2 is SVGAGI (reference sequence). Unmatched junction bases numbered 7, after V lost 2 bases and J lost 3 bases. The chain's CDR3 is CASSYPAGGLTDTQYF. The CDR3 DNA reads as TGTGCCAGCAGTTACCCCGCGGGAGGACTTACAGATACGCAGTATTTT.

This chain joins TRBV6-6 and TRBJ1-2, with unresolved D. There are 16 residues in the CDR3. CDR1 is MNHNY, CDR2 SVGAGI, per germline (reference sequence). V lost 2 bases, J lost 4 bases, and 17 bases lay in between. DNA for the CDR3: TGTGCCAGCAGTTACCCTCTAATTATAATTACCTATGGCTACACCTTC. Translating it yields CASSYPLIIITYGYTF.

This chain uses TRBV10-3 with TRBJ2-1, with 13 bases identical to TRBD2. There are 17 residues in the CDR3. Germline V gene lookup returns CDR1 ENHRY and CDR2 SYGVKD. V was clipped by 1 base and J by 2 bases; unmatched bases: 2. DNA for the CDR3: TGTGCCATCAGTGAGTTTGGGACTAGCGGGACCTACAATGAGCAGTTCTTC. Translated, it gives CAISEFGTSGTYNEQFF.

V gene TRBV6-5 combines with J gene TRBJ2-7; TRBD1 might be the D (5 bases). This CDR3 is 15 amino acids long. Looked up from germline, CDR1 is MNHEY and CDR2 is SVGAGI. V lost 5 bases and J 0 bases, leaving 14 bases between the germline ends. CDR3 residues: CASSPTAINSYEQYF. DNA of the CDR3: TGTGCCAGCAGTCCGACAGCGATCAACTCCTACGAGCAGTACTTC.

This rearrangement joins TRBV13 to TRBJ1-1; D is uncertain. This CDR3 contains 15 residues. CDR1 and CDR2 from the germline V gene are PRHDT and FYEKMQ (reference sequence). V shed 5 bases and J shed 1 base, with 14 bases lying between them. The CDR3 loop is CASSPFDTRNTEAFF. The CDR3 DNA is TGTGCCAGCAGCCCGTTCGACACCCGGAACACTGAAGCTTTCTTT.

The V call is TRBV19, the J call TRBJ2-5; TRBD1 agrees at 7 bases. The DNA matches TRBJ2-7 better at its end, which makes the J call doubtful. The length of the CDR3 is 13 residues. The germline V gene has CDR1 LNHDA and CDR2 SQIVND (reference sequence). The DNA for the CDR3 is TGTGCCAGTGCGACAGGGATCGACTACGAGCAGTACTTC. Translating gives CASATGIDYEQYF.

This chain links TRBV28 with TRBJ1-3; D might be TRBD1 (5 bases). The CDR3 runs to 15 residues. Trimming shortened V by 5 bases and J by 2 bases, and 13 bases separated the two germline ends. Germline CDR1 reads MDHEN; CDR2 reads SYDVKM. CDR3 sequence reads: CASSLEGSAGNTIYF. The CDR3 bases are TGTGCCAGCAGTCTAGAGGGGTCGGCTGGAAACACCATATATTTT.

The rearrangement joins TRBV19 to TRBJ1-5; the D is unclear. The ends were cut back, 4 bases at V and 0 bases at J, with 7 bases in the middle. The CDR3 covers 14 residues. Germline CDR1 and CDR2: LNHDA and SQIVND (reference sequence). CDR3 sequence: CASSKLYSNQPQHF. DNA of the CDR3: TGTGCCAGTAGTAAGCTTTATAGCAATCAGCCCCAGCATTTT. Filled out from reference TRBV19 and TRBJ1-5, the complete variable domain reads DGGITQSPKYLFRKEGQNVTLSCEQNLNHDAMYWYRQDPGQGLRLIYYSQIVNDFQKGDIAEGYSVSREKKESFPLTVTSAQKNPTAFYLCASSKLYSNQPQHFGDGTRLSIL.

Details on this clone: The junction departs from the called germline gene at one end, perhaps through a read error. CDR3 loop: CAWSVLYPREPNTEVFF. The DNA of the CDR3 is TGTGCCTGGAGTGTACTATATCCCCGCGAGCCAAACACTGAAGTTTTCTTT. J is TRBJ1-1 and V is TRBV30; no clear D. Germline values: CDR1 GTSNPN, CDR2 SVGIG (reference sequence). This CDR3 region has 17 residues.

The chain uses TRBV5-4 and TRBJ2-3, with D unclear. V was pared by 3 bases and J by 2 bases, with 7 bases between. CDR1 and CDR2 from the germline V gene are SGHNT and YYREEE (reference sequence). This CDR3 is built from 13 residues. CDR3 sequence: CASSYGPTDTQYF. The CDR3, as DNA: TGTGCCAGCAGCTATGGTCCCACAGATACGCAGTATTTT.

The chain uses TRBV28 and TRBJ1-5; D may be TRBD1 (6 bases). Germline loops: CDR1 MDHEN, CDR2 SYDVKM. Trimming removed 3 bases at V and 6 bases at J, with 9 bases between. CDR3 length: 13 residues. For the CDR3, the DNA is TGTGCCAGCAGTTTCAGGGGCCGTCAGCCCCAGCATTTT. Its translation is CASSFRGRQPQHF.

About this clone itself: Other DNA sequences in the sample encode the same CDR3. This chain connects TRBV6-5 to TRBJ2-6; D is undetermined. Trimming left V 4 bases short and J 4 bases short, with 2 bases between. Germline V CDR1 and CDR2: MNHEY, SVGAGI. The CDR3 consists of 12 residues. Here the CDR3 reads CASSFGANVLTF. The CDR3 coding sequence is TGTGCCAGCAGTTTCGGGGCCAACGTCCTGACTTTC.

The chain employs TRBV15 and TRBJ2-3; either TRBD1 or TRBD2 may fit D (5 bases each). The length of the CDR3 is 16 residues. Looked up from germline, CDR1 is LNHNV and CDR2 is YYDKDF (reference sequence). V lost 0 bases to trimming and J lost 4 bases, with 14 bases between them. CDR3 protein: CATSRDLGQGADTQYF. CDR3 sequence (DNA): TGTGCCACCAGCAGAGATCTAGGGCAGGGAGCAGATACGCAGTATTTT. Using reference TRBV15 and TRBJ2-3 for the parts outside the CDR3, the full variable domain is DAMVIQNPRYQVTQFGKPVTLSCSQTLNHNVMYWYQQKSSQAPKLLFHYYDKDFNNEADTPDNFQSRRPNTSFCFLDIRSPGLGDTAMYLCATSRDLGQGADTQYFGPGTRLTVL.

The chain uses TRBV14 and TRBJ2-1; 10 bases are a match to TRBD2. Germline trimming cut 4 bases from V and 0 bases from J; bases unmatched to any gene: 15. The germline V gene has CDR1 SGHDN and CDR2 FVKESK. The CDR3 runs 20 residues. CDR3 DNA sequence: TGTGCCAGCAGCCCGCTAACTAGCGGGGCCCTACCAGGCTCCTACAATGAGCAGTTCTTC. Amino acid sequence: CASSPLTSGALPGSYNEQFF.

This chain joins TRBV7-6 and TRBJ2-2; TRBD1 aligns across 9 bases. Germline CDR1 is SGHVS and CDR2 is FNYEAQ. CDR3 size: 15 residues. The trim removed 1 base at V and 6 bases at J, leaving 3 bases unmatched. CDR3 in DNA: TGTGCCAGCAGCTTAGGACAGGGGGTCGCCGGGGAGCTGTTTTTT. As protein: CASSLGQGVAGELFF.